This T cell receptor beta chain was recovered during a study of blood T cell repertoires in COVID-19. Study-level background: Acute and convalescent COVID-19 samples came from the United States, Italy and Spain. T cells, B-cell-depleted T cells, or PBMCs provided the cDNA or gDNA that served as material.

Libraries were prepared by immunoSEQ multiplex PCR; TCRdb keeps only in-frame clonotypes and omits some of them. The sample holds roughly 36,000 clones; 90% are singletons and the top ten take around two fifths. V was clipped by 0 bases and J by 1 base, with 10 bases between them. The CDR3 spans 15 residues. Germline values: CDR1 MNHEY, CDR2 SVGAGI. Sample: peripheral blood. The rearrangement links TRBV6-5 to TRBJ2-7, with a weak D call TRBD1 (7 bases). The source of this sequence is a man between 60 and 75 years old with active or convalescent COVID-19. The CDR3 spells CASSYSTGRSYEQYF. CDR3 in DNA: TGTGCCAGCAGTTACTCGACAGGGAGGTCCTACGAGCAGTACTTC.